Here is one T cell receptor beta chain with its context. What it binds is unknown. The data derive from a study of graft-versus-host responses after intestinal transplantation. At the level of the study: Among the recipients, transplants were multivisceral, liver-intestinal, or isolated intestinal.

Study-level results: GvH clones turned up in recipient marrow; some had shown up first in ileum or blood.

Here immunoSEQ multiplex PCR was the method, and the copy in TCRdb shows in-frame clones only, minus some. Here the sample spans about 90,000 clones, around nine tenths being singletons. Per the germline V gene, CDR1 is MDHEN and CDR2 is SYDVKM. This CDR3 has 15 amino acids. V lost 6 bases and J lost 1, with 13 bases in between. The chain carries TRBV28 and TRBJ2-1, with D perhaps matching TRBD1 (6 bases). This sample comprised unstimulated CD8+ T cells sorted from spleen or lymph node cells, obtained before intestinal transplant. The receptor's source is a human donor who received an intestinal transplant. CDR3 DNA sequence: TGTGCCAGCAGATTCACAGGGTTATCCTACAATGAGCAGTTCTTC. As protein: CASRFTGLSYNEQFF. Full variable domain (outside the CDR3, taken from reference TRBV28 and TRBJ2-1): DVKVTQSSRYLVKRTGEKVFLECVQDMDHENMFWYRQDPGLGLRLIYFSYDVKMKEKGDIPEGYSVSREKKERFSLILESASTNQTSMYLCASRFTGLSYNEQFFGPGTRLTVL.